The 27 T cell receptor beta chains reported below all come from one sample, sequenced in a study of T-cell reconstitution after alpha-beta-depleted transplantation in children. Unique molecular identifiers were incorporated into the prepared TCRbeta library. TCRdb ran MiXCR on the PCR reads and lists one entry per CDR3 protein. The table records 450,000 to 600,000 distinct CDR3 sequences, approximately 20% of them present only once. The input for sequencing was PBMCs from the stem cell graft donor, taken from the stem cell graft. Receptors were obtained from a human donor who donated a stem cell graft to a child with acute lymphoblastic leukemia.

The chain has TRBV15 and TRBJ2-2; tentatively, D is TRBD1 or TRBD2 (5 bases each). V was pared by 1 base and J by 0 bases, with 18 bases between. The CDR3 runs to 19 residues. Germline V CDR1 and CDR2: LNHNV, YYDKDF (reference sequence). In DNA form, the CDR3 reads TGTGCCACCAGCAGAGCTAGGGGCAGGGCGGGCGCGAACACCGGGGAGCTGTTTTTT. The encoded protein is CATSRARGRAGANTGELFF. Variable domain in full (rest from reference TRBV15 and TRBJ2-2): DAMVIQNPRYQVTQFGKPVTLSCSQTLNHNVMYWYQQKSSQAPKLLFHYYDKDFNNEADTPDNFQSRRPNTSFCFLDIRSPGLGDTAMYLCATSRARGRAGANTGELFFGEGSRLTVL.

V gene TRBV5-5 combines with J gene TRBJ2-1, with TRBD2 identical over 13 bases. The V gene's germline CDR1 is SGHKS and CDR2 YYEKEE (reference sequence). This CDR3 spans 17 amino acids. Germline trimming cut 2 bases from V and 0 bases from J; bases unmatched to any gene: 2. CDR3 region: CASSFRTSGSSYNEQFF. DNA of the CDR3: TGTGCCAGCAGCTTCAGGACTAGCGGGAGCTCCTACAATGAGCAGTTCTTC.

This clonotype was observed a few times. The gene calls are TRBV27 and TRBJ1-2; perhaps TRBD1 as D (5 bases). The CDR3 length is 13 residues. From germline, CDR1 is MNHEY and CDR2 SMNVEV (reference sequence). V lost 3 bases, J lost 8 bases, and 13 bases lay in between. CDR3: CASSFAGIGGYTF. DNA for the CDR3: TGTGCCAGCAGTTTTGCAGGGATCGGCGGCTACACCTTC.

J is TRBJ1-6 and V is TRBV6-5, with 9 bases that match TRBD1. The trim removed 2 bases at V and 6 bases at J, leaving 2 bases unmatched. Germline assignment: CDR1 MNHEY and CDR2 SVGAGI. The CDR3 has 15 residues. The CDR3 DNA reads TGTGCCAGCAGTTACGACAGGGGGGGTAATTCACCCCTCCACTTT. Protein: CASSYDRGGNSPLHF.

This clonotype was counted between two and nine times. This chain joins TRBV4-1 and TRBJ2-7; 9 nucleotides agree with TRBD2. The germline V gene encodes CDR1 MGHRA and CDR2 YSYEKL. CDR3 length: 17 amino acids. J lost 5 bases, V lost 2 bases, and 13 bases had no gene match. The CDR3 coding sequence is TGCGCCAGCAGCCAACAGTTACGCGGGAGGGCTATGGACGAGCAGTACTTC. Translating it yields CASSQQLRGRAMDEQYF.

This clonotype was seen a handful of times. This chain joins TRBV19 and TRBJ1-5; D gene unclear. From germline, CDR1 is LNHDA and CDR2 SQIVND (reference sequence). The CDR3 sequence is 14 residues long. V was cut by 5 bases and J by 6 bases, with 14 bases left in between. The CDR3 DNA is TGTGCCAGTAGTGTGACCGGCGACGGTCAGCCCCAGCATTTT. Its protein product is CASSVTGDGQPQHF.

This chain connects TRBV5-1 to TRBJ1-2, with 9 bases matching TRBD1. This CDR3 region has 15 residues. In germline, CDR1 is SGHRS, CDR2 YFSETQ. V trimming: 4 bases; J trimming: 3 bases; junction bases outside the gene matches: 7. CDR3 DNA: TGCGCCAGCAGCCCCCGACAGGGGGGGGACTATGGCTACACCTTC. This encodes CASSPRQGGDYGYTF.

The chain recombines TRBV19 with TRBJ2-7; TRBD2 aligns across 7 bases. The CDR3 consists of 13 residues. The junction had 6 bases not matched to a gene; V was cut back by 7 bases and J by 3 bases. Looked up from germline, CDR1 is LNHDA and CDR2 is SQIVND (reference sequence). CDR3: CASNSQRGYEQYF. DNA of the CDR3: TGTGCCAGTAATTCCCAGCGGGGCTACGAGCAGTACTTC.

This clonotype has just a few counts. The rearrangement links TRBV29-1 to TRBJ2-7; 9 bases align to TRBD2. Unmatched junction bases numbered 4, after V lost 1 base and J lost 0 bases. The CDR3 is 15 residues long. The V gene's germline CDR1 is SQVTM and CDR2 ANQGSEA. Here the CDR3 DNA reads TGCAGCGTTGAAGCTCTACTAGCGGGCTCCTACGAGCAGTACTTC. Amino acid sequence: CSVEALLAGSYEQYF.

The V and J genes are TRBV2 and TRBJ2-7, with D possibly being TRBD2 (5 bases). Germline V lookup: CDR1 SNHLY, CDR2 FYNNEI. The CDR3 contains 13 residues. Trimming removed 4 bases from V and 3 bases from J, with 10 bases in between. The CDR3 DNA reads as TGTGCCAGCAGTGTCCGAACTAGCTACGAGCAGTACTTC. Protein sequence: CASSVRTSYEQYF.

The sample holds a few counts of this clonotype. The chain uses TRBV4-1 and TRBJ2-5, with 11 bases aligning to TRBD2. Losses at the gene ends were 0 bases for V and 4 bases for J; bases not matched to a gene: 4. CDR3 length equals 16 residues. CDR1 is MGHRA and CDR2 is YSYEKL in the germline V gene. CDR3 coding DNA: TGCGCCAGCAGCCAAGAGAGGCTAGCGGGAGGAGAGACCCAGTACTTC. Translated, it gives CASSQERLAGGETQYF.

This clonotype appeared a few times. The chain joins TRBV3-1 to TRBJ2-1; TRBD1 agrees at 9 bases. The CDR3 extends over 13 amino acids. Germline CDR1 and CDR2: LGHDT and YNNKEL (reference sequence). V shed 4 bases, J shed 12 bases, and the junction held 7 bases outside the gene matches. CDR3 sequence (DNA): TGTGCCAGCAGCCTAACCGGGACAGGGATGCAGTTCTTC. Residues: CASSLTGTGMQFF.

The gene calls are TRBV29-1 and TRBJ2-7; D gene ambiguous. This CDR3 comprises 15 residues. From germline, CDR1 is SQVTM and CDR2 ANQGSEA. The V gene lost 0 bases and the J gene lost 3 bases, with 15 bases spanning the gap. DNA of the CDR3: TGCAGCGTTGAAGAAGGAGACTCAGCCTTCTACGAGCAGTACTTC. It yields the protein CSVEEGDSAFYEQYF.

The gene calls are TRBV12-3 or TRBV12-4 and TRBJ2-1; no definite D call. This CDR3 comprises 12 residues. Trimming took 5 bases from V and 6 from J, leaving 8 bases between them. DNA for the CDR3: TGTGCCAGCAGTCCAGAATCCAATGAGCAGTTCTTC. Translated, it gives CASSPESNEQFF.

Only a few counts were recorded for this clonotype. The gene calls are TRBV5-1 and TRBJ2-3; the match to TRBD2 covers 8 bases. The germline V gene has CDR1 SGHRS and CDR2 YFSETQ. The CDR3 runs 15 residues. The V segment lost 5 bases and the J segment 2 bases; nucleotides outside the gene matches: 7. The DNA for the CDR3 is TGCGCCAGCAGGGGAACGACTAGCGACACAGATACGCAGTATTTT. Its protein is CASRGTTSDTDTQYF.

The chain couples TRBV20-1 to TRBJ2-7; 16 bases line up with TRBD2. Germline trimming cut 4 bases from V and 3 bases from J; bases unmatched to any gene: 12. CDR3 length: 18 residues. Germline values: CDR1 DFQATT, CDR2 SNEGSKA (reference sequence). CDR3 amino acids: CSAIGEGTSGRAGYEQYF. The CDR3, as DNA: TGCAGTGCTATCGGGGAAGGGACTAGCGGGAGGGCAGGCTACGAGCAGTACTTC.

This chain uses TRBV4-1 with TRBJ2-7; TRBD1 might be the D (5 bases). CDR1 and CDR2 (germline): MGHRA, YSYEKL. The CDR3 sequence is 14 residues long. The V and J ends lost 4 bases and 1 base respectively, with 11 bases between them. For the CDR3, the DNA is TGCGCCAGCAGCCTGGACACGGAGTCCTACGAGCAGTACTTC. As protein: CASSLDTESYEQYF.

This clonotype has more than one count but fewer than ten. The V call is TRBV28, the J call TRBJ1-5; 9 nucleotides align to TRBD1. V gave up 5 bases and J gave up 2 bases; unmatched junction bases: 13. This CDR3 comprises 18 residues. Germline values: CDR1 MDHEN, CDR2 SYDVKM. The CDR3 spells CASSGRDRDVEGNQPQHF. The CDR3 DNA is TGTGCCAGCAGTGGCCGGGACAGGGACGTAGAAGGCAATCAGCCCCAGCATTTT. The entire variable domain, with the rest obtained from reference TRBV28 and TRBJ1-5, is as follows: DVKVTQSSRYLVKRTGEKVFLECVQDMDHENMFWYRQDPGLGLRLIYFSYDVKMKEKGDIPEGYSVSREKKERFSLILESASTNQTSMYLCASSGRDRDVEGNQPQHFGDGTRLSIL.

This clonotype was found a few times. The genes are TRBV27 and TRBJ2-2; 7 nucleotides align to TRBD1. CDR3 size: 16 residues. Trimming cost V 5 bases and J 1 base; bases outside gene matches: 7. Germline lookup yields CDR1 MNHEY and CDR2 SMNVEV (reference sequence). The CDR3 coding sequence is TGTGCCAGCAGTATTACAGGGGTCGTGAACACCGGGGAGCTGTTTTTT. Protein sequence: CASSITGVVNTGELFF.

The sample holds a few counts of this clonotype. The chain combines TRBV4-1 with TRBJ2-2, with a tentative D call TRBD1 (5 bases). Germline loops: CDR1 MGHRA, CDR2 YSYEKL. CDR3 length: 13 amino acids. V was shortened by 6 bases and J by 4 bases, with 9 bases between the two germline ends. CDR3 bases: TGCGCCAGCAGGCCAGGGCTCACCGGGGAGCTGTTTTTT. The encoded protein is CASRPGLTGELFF.

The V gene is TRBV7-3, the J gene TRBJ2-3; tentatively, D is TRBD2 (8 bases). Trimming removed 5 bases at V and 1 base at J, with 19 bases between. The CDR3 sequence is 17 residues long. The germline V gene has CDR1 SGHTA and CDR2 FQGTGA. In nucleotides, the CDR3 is TGTGCCAGCAGCCAGGGGGTTAGCGGGAATGGCACAGATACGCAGTATTTT. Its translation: CASSQGVSGNGTDTQYF.

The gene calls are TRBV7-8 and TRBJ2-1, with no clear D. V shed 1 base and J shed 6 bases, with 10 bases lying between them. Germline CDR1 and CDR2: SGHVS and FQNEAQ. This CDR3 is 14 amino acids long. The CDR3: CASSLGLEGNEQFF. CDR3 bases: TGTGCCAGCAGCTTAGGGCTAGAAGGCAATGAGCAGTTCTTC.

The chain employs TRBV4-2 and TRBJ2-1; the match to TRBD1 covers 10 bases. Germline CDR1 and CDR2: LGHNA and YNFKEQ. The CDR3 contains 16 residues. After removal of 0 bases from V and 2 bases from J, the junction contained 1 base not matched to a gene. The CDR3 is CASSQDGTGAYNEQFF. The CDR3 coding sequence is TGTGCCAGCAGCCAAGATGGGACAGGGGCCTACAATGAGCAGTTCTTC.

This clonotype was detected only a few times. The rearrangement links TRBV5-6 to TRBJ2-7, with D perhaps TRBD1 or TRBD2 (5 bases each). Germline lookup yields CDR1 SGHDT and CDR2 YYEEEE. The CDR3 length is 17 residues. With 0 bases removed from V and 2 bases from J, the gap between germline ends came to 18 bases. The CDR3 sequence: CASSLESFVGRPYEQYF. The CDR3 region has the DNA TGTGCCAGCAGCTTGGAATCTTTCGTGGGACGCCCCTACGAGCAGTACTTC.

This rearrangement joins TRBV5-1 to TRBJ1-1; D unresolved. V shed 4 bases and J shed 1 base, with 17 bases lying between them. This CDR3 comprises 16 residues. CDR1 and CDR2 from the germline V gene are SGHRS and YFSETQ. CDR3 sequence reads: CASSLQPLSGNTEAFF. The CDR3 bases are TGCGCCAGCAGCCTTCAGCCCCTGAGCGGGAACACTGAAGCTTTCTTT.

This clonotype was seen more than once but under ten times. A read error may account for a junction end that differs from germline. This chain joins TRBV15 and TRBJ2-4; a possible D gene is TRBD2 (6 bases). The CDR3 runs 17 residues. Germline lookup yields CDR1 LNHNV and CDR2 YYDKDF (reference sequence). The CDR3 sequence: CATSVRAGPVAKNSQYF. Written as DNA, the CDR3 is TGTGCCACCAGCGTTCGCGCGGGACCCGTAGCCAAAAACAGTCAGTACTTC.

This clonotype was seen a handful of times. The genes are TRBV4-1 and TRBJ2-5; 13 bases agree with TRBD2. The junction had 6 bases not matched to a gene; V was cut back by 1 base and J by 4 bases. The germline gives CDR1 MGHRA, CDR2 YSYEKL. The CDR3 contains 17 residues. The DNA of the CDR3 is TGCGCCAGCAGCCAAGCGTGGACTAGCGGGAGTGGAGAGACCCAGTACTTC. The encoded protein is CASSQAWTSGSGETQYF.